Described below is a single T cell receptor (beta chain) sequence and its context. The target antigen is unknown. Not a single patient had been given any form of treatment at any point before undergoing thyroid surgery. This sample is part of a study of metastatic and nonmetastatic thyroid tumors. About the study: Thyroid patients, malignant and benign, had repertoires compared across blood and tumor or nodule tissue.

In germline, CDR1 is SNHLY, CDR2 FYNNEI. The CDR3 is 15 residues long. V lost 2 bases, J lost 1 base, and 8 bases lay in between. Study-wide results and limits: Malignant thyroid tumors reportedly had TCR beta diversity that was significantly higher than in benign nodules, in blood and tumor.

Per the authors' pipeline: CDR3 was compared across clinicopathological groups, and the resulting differences were used to build a distant-metastasis classifier for papillary thyroid cancer. Using MiXCR, TCRdb re-called clones from the PCR reads. TCRdb assigned the V and J calls; the authors' analysis was not used. The table shows around 14,000 clones, with 3% to 4.5% occurring only once. The sample taken for sequencing was tumor tissue. The source is a female donor with papillary thyroid cancer or a benign thyroid nodule (not recorded which). Some clones in this sample may be carry-over from other donors' samples. The chain recombines TRBV2 with TRBJ2-2, with unresolved D. The CDR3 region has the DNA TGTGCCAGCAGTGAATCCCCCCAGAACACCGGGGAGCTGTTTTTT. This codes for CASSESPQNTGELFF. The full variable domain, its missing parts supplied by reference TRBV2 and TRBJ2-2, is EPEVTQTPSHQVTQMGQEVILRCVPISNHLYFYWYRQILGQKVEFLVSFYNNEISEKSEIFDDQFSVERPDGSNFTLKIRSTKLEDSAMYFCASSESPQNTGELFFGEGSRLTVL.